This T cell receptor (beta chain) is from a study of blood T cells in healthy people across ages. The study, taken as a whole, reports: The percentage of naive T cells correlated strongly with TCR beta diversity. Diversity was higher, and naive CD4+ cells more numerous, in long-lived donors than in aged donors.

Germline V CDR1 and CDR2: SGHTA, FQGNSA. The CDR3 runs 15 residues. J lost 9 bases, V lost 4 bases, and 6 bases had no gene match. The authors ran a second PCR of 7 to 11 cycles using a sample-barcoded 5' primer and a J-beta primer mix. TCRdb independently ran MiXCR on the 5' RACE reads; one entry per CDR3 protein. This sample yields approximately 830,000 distinct CDR3 sequences, of which under 80% are seen a single time; approximately 30% belongs to the top ten. Points on this clonotype: Its antigen remains unknown.

This TCR came from a man aged 25-45 years in good health. The chain is built from TRBV7-2 and TRBJ1-6; TRBD1 agrees at 10 bases. The sequenced sample consisted of blood. The CDR3 reads CASSWIDRGRSPLHF. The CDR3 region has the DNA TGTGCCAGCAGCTGGATTGACAGGGGGCGTTCACCCCTCCACTTT.